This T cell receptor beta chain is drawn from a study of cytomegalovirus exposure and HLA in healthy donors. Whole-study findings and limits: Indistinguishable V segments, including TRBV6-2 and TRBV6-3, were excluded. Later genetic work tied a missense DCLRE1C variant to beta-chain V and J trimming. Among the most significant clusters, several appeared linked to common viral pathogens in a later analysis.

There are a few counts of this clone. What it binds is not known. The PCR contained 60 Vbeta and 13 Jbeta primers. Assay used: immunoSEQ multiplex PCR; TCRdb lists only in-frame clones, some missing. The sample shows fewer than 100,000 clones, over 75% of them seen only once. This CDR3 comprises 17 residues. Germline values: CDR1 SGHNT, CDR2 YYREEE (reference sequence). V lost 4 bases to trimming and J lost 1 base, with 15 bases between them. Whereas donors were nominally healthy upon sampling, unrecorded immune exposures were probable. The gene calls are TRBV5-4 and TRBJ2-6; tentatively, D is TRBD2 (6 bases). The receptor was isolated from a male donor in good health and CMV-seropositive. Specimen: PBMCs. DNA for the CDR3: TGTGCCAGCAGCCCTGGAGGAGGGGCATCTGGGGCCAACGTCCTGACTTTC. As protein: CASSPGGGASGANVLTF.